The present entry profiles one T cell receptor beta chain with its context. The authors built TCR beta libraries using iRepertoire HTBI primers and Arm-PCR of CDR3 regions. TCRdb itself ran the multiplex PCR reads through MiXCR, one entry per CDR3 protein. Of 370,000 or so distinct CDR3 sequences in the sample, roughly 16% were seen once. This entry comes from a study of regulatory T cells in long-lasting Graves disease. Time point meaning: newly diagnosed GD, antithyroid drugs for less than 3 months. PBMCs were the source of the RNA used for TCR sequencing. The EDTA tubes were filled with around 8.1 milliliters of drawn peripheral blood. This same sample was also taken into another study, of T cells in Graves' hyperthyroidism and ophthalmopathy. This second study notes: Blood also showed most of the thyroid clonotypes that were expanded above 0.001. By a 13 V-J model, ophthalmopathy was set apart from stable hyperthyroidism.

The receptor's source is a woman under 30 with Graves disease. This material consisted of peripheral blood mononuclear cells (PBMCs), taken at new diagnosis, from a patient treated with antithyroid drugs.

The CDR3 here is CASRRPINTEAFF. DNA of the CDR3: TGTGCCAGCAGGCGGCCGATTAACACTGAAGCTTTCTTT. V and J are TRBV6-1 and TRBJ1-1; D not resolved. The length of the CDR3 is 13 residues. Per the germline V gene, CDR1 is MNHNS and CDR2 is SASEGT. With 6 bases removed from V and 2 bases from J, the gap between germline ends came to 10 bases.